Listed below are T cell receptor beta chains from one sample, sequenced in a study of blood T cell repertoires in COVID-19. Assay used: immunoSEQ multiplex PCR; TCRdb lists only in-frame clones, some missing. The sample lists around 91,000 clones; 85% were seen once. The sample comprised peripheral blood. The receptors were gathered from a man older than 75 with acute or convalescent COVID-19. CDR3s include the opening cysteine and the closing phenylalanine or tryptophan. The D gene is left open where the match is weak.

D gene,V gene,J gene,CDR3 length,CDR3 DNA,CDR3 protein
TRBD1,TRBV6-6,TRBJ1-2,14,TGTGCCAGCACCCTGGACAGGACAAACTATGGCTACACCTTC,CASTLDRTNYGYTF
TRBD2,TRBV5-4,TRBJ2-5,16,TGTGCCAGCAGCTTGGCAGCGGGGAGGCTCCAAGAGACCCAGTACTTC,CASSLAAGRLQETQYF
TRBD1,TRBV4-1,TRBJ2-7,16,TGCGCCAGCAGCCAAGAATGGGACAGGGTTCTTCACGAGCAGTACTTC,CASSQEWDRVLHEQYF
.,TRBV11-3,TRBJ2-2,14,TGTGCCAGCAGCGCCACAGGGCTCACCGGGGAGCTGTTTTTT,CASSATGLTGELFF
.,TRBV28,TRBJ1-5,15,TGTGCCAGCAGTTTAAGAGGGGGGGGAGGTCAGCCCCAGCATTTT,CASSLRGGGGQPQHF
TRBD1,TRBV6-5,TRBJ2-7,15,TGTGCCAGCAGAAGACCGGGACAGGGGCCCTACGAGCAGTACTTC,CASRRPGQGPYEQYF
TRBD2,TRBV5-3,TRBJ2-1,16,TGTGCCAGAAGCTGGGGACCGGGACTACCCTACAATGAGCAGTTCTTC,CARSWGPGLPYNEQFF
.,TRBV6-5,TRBJ2-5,15,TGTGCCAGCAGTTACTCTCTGGGCTCCCAAGAGACCCAGTACTTC,CASSYSLGSQETQYF
.,TRBV28,TRBJ1-3,14,TGTGCCAGCAGTACGGGGGGCGGTGGAAACACCATATATTTT,CASSTGGGGNTIYF
TRBD1,TRBV28,TRBJ1-4,15,TGTGCCAGCAGTCGGTGGGACAGGGGGTATGAAAAACTGTTTTTT,CASSRWDRGYEKLFF
.,TRBV12-5,TRBJ2-1,16,TGTGCTAGTGCCCGGGACTCAGGTTTCTCCTACAATGAGCAGTTCTTC,CASARDSGFSYNEQFF
TRBD1,TRBV6-5,TRBJ2-7,15,TGTGCCAGCACCTTAGGGACAGGGGGCATCAACGAGCAGTACTTC,CASTLGTGGINEQYF
.,TRBV28,TRBJ1-6,14,TGTGCCAGCAGCCGGACAGCCTATAATTCGCCCCTCCACTTT,CASSRTAYNSPLHF
TRBD2,TRBV4-1,TRBJ2-3,17,TGCGCCAGCAGCCAGCTTACTAGCGGACCCTGGGTGGGAACGCAGTATTTT,CASSQLTSGPWVGTQYF